This TCR beta chain was captured by sequencing in a study of CD8 T cells in ankylosing spondylitis. General study findings and limits: A motif in TCR beta, a set of about eight highly homologous variants, appeared characteristic of ankylosing spondylitis blood. Certain motif variants had earlier appeared in reactive arthritis synovial fluid and blood.

Comment on this clonotype: Its antigen remains unknown.

Each CDR3 protein is one row after TCRdb ran MiXCR on the 5' RACE reads. Of 300,000 to 350,000 distinct CDR3 sequences in the sample, less than 25% were seen once. V dropped 7 bases and J dropped 5; count of bases not matched to a gene: 8. The germline CDR1 and CDR2 sequences are PRHDT and FYEKMQ (reference sequence). The CDR3 has 14 residues. This sequence originates from a female donor with ankylosing spondylitis or in good health (not recorded which). The sequencing sample was made of blood, either unsorted or a sorted T cell fraction (not recorded which). The chain is built from TRBV13 and TRBJ2-1, with TRBD2 identical over 7 bases. CDR3 loop: CASKGGLRDNEQFF. CDR3 nucleotides: TGTGCCAGCAAGGGAGGGCTTCGGGACAATGAGCAGTTCTTC. Using reference TRBV13 and TRBJ2-1 for the parts outside the CDR3, the full variable domain is AAGVIQSPRHLIKEKRETATLKCYPIPRHDTVYWYQQGPGQDPQFLISFYEKMQSDKGSIPDRFSAQQFSDYHSELNMSSLELGDSALYFCASKGGLRDNEQFFGPGTRLTVL.